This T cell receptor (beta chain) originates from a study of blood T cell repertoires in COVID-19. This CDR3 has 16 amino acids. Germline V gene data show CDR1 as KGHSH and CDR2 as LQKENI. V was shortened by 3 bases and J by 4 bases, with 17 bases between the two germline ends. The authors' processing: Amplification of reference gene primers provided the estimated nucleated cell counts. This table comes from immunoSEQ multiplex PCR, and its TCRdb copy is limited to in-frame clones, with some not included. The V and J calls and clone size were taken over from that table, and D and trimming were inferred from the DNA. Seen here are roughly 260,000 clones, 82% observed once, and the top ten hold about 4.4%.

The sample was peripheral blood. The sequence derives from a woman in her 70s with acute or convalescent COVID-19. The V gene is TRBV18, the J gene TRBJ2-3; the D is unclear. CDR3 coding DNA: TGTGCCAGCTCACCCCGCGGTGCGTCGGTGGCAGATACGCAGTATTTT. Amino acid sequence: CASSPRGASVADTQYF.